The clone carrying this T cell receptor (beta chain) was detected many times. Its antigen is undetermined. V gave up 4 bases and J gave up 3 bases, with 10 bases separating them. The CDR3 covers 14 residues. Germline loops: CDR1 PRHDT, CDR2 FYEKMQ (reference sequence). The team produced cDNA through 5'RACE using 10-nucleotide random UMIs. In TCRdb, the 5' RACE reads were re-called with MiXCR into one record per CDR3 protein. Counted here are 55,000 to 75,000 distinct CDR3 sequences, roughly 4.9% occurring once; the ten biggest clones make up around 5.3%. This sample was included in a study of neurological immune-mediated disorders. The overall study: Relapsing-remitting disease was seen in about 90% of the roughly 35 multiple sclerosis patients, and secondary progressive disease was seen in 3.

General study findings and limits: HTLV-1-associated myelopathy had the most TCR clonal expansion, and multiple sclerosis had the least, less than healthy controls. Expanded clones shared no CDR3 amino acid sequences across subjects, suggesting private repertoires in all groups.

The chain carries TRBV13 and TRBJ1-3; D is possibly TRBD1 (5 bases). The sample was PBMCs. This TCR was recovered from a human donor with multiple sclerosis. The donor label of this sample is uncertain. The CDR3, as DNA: TGTGCCAGCAGCTCGGGACGTCTTGGAAACACCATATATTTT. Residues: CASSSGRLGNTIYF.